The 9 T cell receptor beta chains below all came from one sample that was sequenced in a study of blood T cell repertoires in COVID-19. Repertoires were generated with immunoSEQ multiplex PCR, while TCRdb's copy carries only in-frame clones and drops some. Of 250,000 to 350,000 clones listed, 80% to 90% are singletons. The sample taken for sequencing was PBMCs or T cells enriched from blood (not recorded which). Receptors were obtained from a woman younger than 30 who had recovered from COVID-19.

The gene calls are TRBV6-5 and TRBJ2-2; perhaps TRBD1 as D (5 bases). From germline, CDR1 is MNHEY and CDR2 SVGAGI. CDR3 size: 16 residues. The ends were cut back, 0 bases at V and 4 bases at J, with 12 bases in the middle. CDR3 sequence reads: CASSYSRGAGTGELFF. The CDR3 region has the DNA TGTGCCAGCAGTTACTCAAGGGGCGCCGGCACCGGGGAGCTGTTTTTT.

This chain uses TRBV30 with TRBJ2-1, with D perhaps TRBD2 (5 bases). The CDR3 is 15 residues long. V was cut by 0 bases and J by 1 base, with 10 bases left in between. From germline, CDR1 is GTSNPN and CDR2 SVGIG (reference sequence). The DNA for the CDR3 is TGTGCCTGGAGTGTTTCGGGGAAATCCTACAATGAGCAGTTCTTC. Translation gives CAWSVSGKSYNEQFF.

This clone showed up just a few times. The J gene is TRBJ1-1, the V gene TRBV19, with 8 bases matching TRBD1. CDR1 is LNHDA, CDR2 SQIVND, per germline (reference sequence). Trimming took 5 bases from V and 1 from J; bases not matched to a gene: 3. The CDR3 is 14 residues long. The CDR3 protein is CASSDGTGNTEAFF. CDR3 DNA: TGTGCCAGTAGTGATGGGACAGGGAACACTGAAGCTTTCTTT.

The chain recombines TRBV6-5 with TRBJ2-1, with 10 bases matching TRBD2. Germline V gene data show CDR1 as MNHEY and CDR2 as SVGAGI. The V and J ends lost 0 bases and 5 bases, in that order; junction bases with no gene match: 4. The CDR3 extends over 16 amino acids. This CDR3 reads CASSYSPSGGDNEQFF. The CDR3 DNA is TGTGCCAGCAGTTACTCGCCCAGCGGGGGGGACAATGAGCAGTTCTTC.

V and J are TRBV12-5 and TRBJ2-2; 8 bases map to TRBD2. This CDR3 has 16 residues. CDR1 and CDR2 from the germline V gene are LGHNT and FRNRAP. Trimming took 1 base from V and 4 from J; bases not matched to a gene: 5. The CDR3 coding sequence is TGTGCTAGTGGTTTGGGGGGTCTAGCGGGCACCGGGGAGCTGTTTTTT. This encodes CASGLGGLAGTGELFF.

The chain carries TRBV3-1 (or the pseudogene TRBV3-2) and TRBJ1-1; 9 bases are a match to TRBD1. CDR1 and CDR2 from the germline V gene are LGHDT and YNNKEL (reference sequence). The CDR3 loop spans 15 amino acids. Trimming cost V 3 bases and J 3 bases; bases outside gene matches: 5. The CDR3 DNA is TGTGCCAGCAGCCAGGGACAGGGAACCTACACTGAAGCTTTCTTT. This translates into CASSQGQGTYTEAFF.

The genes are TRBV30 and TRBJ1-2; weak D call: TRBD1 (6 bases). The germline gives CDR1 GTSNPN, CDR2 SVGIG (reference sequence). V was pared by 3 bases and J by 2 bases, with 7 bases between. There are 12 residues in the CDR3. In DNA, the CDR3 is TGTGCCTGGAGGGACAGCAACTATGGCTACACCTTC. It yields the protein CAWRDSNYGYTF.

The chain recombines TRBV7-9 with TRBJ2-3, with 10 nucleotides matching TRBD2. Per germline, CDR1 SEHNR and CDR2 FQNEAQ (reference sequence). V gave up 6 bases and J gave up 1 base; unmatched junction bases: 7. The CDR3 is 16 amino acids. CDR3 region: CASSTRTSGGTDTQYF. The DNA of the CDR3 is TGTGCCAGCAGTACACGGACTAGCGGTGGCACAGATACGCAGTATTTT. Full variable domain (missing parts from reference TRBV7-9 and TRBJ2-3): DTGVSQNPRHKITKRGQNVTFRCDPISEHNRLYWYRQTLGQGPEFLTYFQNEAQLEKSRLLSDRFSAERPKGSFSTLEIQRTEQGDSAMYLCASSTRTSGGTDTQYFGPGTRLTVL.

The CDR3 sequence: CASSLHTGAPGVGYTF. The DNA for the CDR3 is TGTGCCAGCAGCTTACATACAGGGGCCCCCGGCGTTGGCTACACCTTC. The chain is built from TRBV7-2 and TRBJ1-2; 7 bases are shared with TRBD1. J lost 7 bases, V lost 2 bases, and 13 bases had no gene match. Germline CDR1 reads SGHTA; CDR2 reads FQGNSA. The CDR3 is 16 amino acids.